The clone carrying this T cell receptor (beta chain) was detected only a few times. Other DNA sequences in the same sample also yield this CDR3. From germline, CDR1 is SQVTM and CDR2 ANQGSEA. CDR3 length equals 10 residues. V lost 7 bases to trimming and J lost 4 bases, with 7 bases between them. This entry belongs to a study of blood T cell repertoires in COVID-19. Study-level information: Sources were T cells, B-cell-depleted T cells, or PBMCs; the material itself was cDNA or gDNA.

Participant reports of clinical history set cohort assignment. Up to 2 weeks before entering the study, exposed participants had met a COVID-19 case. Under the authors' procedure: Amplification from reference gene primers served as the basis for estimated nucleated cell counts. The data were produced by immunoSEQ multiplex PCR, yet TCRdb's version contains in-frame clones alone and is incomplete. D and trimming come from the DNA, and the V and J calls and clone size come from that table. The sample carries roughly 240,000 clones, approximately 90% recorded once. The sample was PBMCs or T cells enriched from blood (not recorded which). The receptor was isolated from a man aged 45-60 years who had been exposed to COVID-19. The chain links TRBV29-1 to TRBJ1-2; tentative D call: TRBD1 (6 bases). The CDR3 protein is CSADSYGYTF. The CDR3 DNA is TGCAGCGCGGACAGCTATGGCTACACCTTC.